Listed below are T cell receptor beta chains from one sample, sequenced in a study of blood T cell repertoires in COVID-19. Only in-frame clones appear in the TCRdb table, and some are missing; sequencing was by immunoSEQ multiplex PCR. The table includes 250,000 to 300,000 clones, roughly 87% detected once. The sequenced sample consisted of PBMCs or T cells enriched from blood (not recorded which). The receptors were sampled from a woman in her 30s who had recovered from COVID-19. Each CDR3 is given with its conserved first and last residue. The listing skips clone size in some rows; elsewhere it reads once, few, many or a size class.

TRBJ1-5 | NA | TRBV7-6 | CASSATGFSNQPQHF
TRBJ2-2 | NA | TRBV25-1 | CASSEWAGKVTGELFF
TRBJ2-3 | NA | TRBV9 | CASSPTWGDTDTQYF
TRBJ1-4 | once | TRBV30 | CAWSSSGTLGSSTNEKLFF
TRBJ1-2 | NA | TRBV28 | CASSLFPGDGYTF
TRBJ1-1 | once | TRBV7-2 | CASSLDRENTEAFF
TRBJ2-3 | NA | TRBV5-1 | CASSLGQVGTDTQYF
TRBJ2-1 | NA | TRBV6-5 | CASSRTGGSYNEQFF
TRBJ1-1 | NA | TRBV5-1 | CASSLTGVPSNTEAFF
TRBJ2-6 | NA | TRBV27 | CASSFGISGANVLTF
TRBJ2-7 | NA | TRBV3-1/TRBV3-2 | CASSQGGTGFLRGSSYEQYF
TRBJ2-6 | NA | TRBV5-1 | CASSAGVAAGANVLTF
TRBJ2-3 | NA | TRBV7-8 | CASSPRLDTQYF
TRBJ1-2 | NA | TRBV18 | CASSPRGGDSPYGYTF
TRBJ2-5 | NA | TRBV11-3 | CASSLGTGGGETQYF
TRBJ2-7 | NA | TRBV4-1 | CASSQDRSAYEQYF
TRBJ1-2 | NA | TRBV6-5 | CASSYSEGPYGYTF
TRBJ2-1 | NA | TRBV9 | CASSVEGRGLQEQFF
TRBJ2-2 | NA | TRBV18 | CASSVIRGLNTGELFF
TRBJ2-1 | once | TRBV3-1/TRBV3-2 | CAVGRTYNEQFF
TRBJ2-3 | NA | TRBV6-1 | CASSEAGQGRGTQYF
TRBJ2-1 | NA | TRBV28 | CASSAGGRTHEQFF
TRBJ2-7 | once | TRBV19 | CASSPGQTTSYEQYF
TRBJ2-2 | NA | TRBV27 | CASKGVASSGSTGELFF
TRBJ2-7 | NA | TRBV6-1 | CASSDTSGGRSHEQYF
TRBJ2-1 | NA | TRBV6-1 | CASSEGRMQGGDEQFF
TRBJ1-2 | NA | TRBV4-1 | CASSQDNGQGGGYTF
TRBJ1-3 | NA | TRBV10-3 | CAISEGGVIGNTIYF
TRBJ1-5 | few | TRBV19 | CASSIVRGQPQHF
TRBJ2-3 | NA | TRBV6-5 | CALRGPTDTQYF
TRBJ2-4 | NA | TRBV7-9 | CASSPRTSGSPFGNIQYF
TRBJ1-6 | NA | TRBV6-4 | CASTRMDADSGLHF
TRBJ2-1 | NA | TRBV7-9 | CAVLRLADSYNEQFF
TRBJ2-5 | NA | TRBV24-1 | CATSDPDRYQETQYF
TRBJ1-5 | few | TRBV27 | CASSLYREMPQHF
TRBJ2-1 | NA | TRBV7-2 | CASSLANQFNEQFF
TRBJ1-5 | NA | TRBV5-8 | CAGEDRQGNQPQHF
TRBJ1-1 | NA | TRBV28 | CASITQGNTEAFF
TRBJ2-6 | NA | TRBV27 | CASRPGTGVSGANVLTF
TRBJ2-4 | NA | TRBV23-1 | CASPKKAFIFIQYF
TRBJ1-3 | once | TRBV28 | CASRAGGGNTIYF
TRBJ2-1 | NA | TRBV13 | CASSLYGTYNEQFF
TRBJ2-7 | NA | TRBV12-3/TRBV12-4 | CASSRQGVYEQYF
TRBJ2-7 | once | TRBV6-1 | CASSEDPGTRSYEQYF
TRBJ1-3 | NA | TRBV7-2 | CASSTVGTGPGNTIYF
TRBJ2-5 | NA | TRBV5-1 | CASSLAVETQYF
TRBJ1-4 | NA | TRBV30 | CAWKRGTNEKLFF
TRBJ1-1 | NA | TRBV11-1 | CASSLFMNTEAFF
TRBJ1-6 | NA | TRBV6-5 | CASRRQSYSSPLHF
TRBJ2-7 | NA | TRBV19 | CASSTEAGREQYF
TRBJ1-3 | few | TRBV5-1 | CASSLFDISSGNTIYF
TRBJ1-1 | NA | TRBV6-5 | CASSYAQGRAFF
TRBJ2-7 | NA | TRBV28 | CASSLDSPYEQYF
TRBJ2-6 | NA | TRBV19 | CASEQGATGANVLTF
TRBJ2-1 | NA | TRBV27 | CASSFVGQGGKGYNEQFF
TRBJ2-5 | NA | TRBV28 | CASSLGTSGRETQYF
TRBJ2-7 | NA | TRBV10-3 | CAISPPGLAGHSYEQYF